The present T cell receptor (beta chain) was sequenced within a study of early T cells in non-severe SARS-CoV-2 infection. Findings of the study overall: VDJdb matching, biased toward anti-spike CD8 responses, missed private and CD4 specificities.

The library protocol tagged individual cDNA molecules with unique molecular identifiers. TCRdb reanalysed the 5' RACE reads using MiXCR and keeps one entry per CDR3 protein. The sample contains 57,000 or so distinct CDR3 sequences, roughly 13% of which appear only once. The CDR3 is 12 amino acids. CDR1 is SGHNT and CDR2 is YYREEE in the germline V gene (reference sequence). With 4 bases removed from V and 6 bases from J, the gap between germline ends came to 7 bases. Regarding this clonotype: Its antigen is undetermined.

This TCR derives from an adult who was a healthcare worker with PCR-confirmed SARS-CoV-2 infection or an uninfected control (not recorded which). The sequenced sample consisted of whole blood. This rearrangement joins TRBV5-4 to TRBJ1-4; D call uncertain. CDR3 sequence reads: CASSRQDEKLFF. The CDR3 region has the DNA TGTGCCAGCAGCCGCCAGGATGAAAAACTGTTTTTT. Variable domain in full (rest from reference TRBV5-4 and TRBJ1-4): ETGVTQSPTHLIKTRGQQVTLRCSSQSGHNTVSWYQQALGQGPQFIFQYYREEENGRGNFPPRFSGLQFPNYSSELNVNALELDDSALYLCASSRQDEKLFFGSGTQLSVL.